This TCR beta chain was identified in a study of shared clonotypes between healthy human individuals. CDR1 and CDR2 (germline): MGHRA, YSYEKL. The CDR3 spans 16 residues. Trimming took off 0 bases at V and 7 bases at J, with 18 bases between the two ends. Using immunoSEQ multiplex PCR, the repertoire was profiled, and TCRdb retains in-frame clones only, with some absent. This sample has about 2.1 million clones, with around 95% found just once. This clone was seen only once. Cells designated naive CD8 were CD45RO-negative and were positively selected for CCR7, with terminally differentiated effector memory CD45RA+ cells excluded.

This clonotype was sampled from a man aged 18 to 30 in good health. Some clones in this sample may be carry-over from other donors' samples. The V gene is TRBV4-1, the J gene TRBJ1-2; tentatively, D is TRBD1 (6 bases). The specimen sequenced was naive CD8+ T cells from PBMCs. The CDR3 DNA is TGCGCCAGCAGCCAAGATAACAGGGCAGGGTCGGGTGGCTACACCTTC. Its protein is CASSQDNRAGSGGYTF.